This passage covers 29 T cell receptor beta chains from one sample sequenced in a study of T cell repertoires in cytomegalovirus infection (dated by TCRdb to 2018 to 2020). The sequencer listed for this sample is Illumina HiSeq 1500. The public reads were run again by TCRdb, first through fastp at Q25 and then through MiXCR, and only productive beta chains were kept. CDR3 protein duplicates are merged, each entry listing the most common genes and DNA. The sample table records roughly 500,000 distinct CDR3 sequences; 16% of these occur just once. The ten largest clones take up roughly a quarter of the sample. Input material: CD8+ T cells from PBMCs. These TCRs come from a human donor in good health (CMV status not recorded). Some clones in this sample may be carry-over from other donors' samples.

This clonotype has at least ten counts. This chain links TRBV6-5 with TRBJ1-1, with TRBD1 identical over 7 bases. V lost 1 base, J lost 8 bases, and 1 base stayed unmatched. The germline V gene has CDR1 MNHEY and CDR2 SVGAGI. The CDR3 is 12 amino acids. The CDR3: CASSYLGQEAFF. The CDR3, as DNA: TGTGCCAGCAGTTACTTGGGACAGGAAGCTTTCTTT.

This clonotype was found a few times. The V and J genes are TRBV10-2 and TRBJ1-1; D perhaps matches TRBD1 (5 bases). Germline lookup yields CDR1 WSHSY and CDR2 SAAADI. The CDR3 extends over 15 amino acids. V was cut by 6 bases and J by 3 bases, with 17 bases left in between. In DNA form, the CDR3 reads TGCGCCAGCAGCCTCTCCGTGGGGCTGCACACTGAAGCTTTCTTT. Translation gives CASSLSVGLHTEAFF.

V usage is TRBV6-1 and J usage is TRBJ1-1; no clear D gene. From germline, CDR1 is MNHNS and CDR2 SASEGT. This CDR3 comprises 12 residues. Between the trimmed V and J ends, which lost 2 bases and 6 bases, there was a span of 7 bases. Here the CDR3 DNA reads TGTGCCAGCAGTGAATTCGGGGCTGAAGCTTTCTTT. Protein: CASSEFGAEAFF.

This clonotype was recorded at least ten times. The gene calls are TRBV28 and TRBJ2-7; the match to TRBD2 covers 7 bases. Germline values: CDR1 MDHEN, CDR2 SYDVKM. Losses at the gene ends were 1 base for V and 3 bases for J; bases not matched to a gene: 12. CDR3 size: 17 residues. The CDR3 protein is CASSLLLRTRKNYEQYF. CDR3 sequence (DNA): TGTGCCAGCAGTTTATTGCTAAGGACTAGAAAGAACTACGAGCAGTACTTC.

This chain uses TRBV5-6 with TRBJ2-1, with D maybe TRBD1 (6 bases). The CDR3 runs 15 residues. Per germline, CDR1 SGHDT and CDR2 YYEEEE. Trimming left V 4 bases short and J 7 bases short, with 18 bases between. The CDR3 sequence: CASSPPWTASNEQFF. CDR3 coding DNA: TGTGCCAGCAGCCCCCCCTGGACAGCGTCGAATGAGCAGTTCTTC. Looking up the rest from reference TRBV5-6 and TRBJ2-1 gives the full variable domain: DAGVTQSPTHLIKTRGQQVTLRCSPKSGHDTVSWYQQALGQGPQFIFQYYEEEERQRGNFPDRFSGHQFPNYSSELNVNALLLGDSALYLCASSPPWTASNEQFFGPGTRLTVL.

This clonotype has ten or more counts. The chain employs TRBV4-1 and TRBJ2-1; unclear D gene. Germline assignment: CDR1 MGHRA and CDR2 YSYEKL. Trimming removed 4 bases at V and 7 bases at J, with 5 bases between. The CDR3 is 11 amino acids. CDR3 sequence (DNA): TGCGCCAGCAGCCGCGAGAATGAGCAGTTCTTC. It codes for CASSRENEQFF.

V gene TRBV20-1 combines with J gene TRBJ2-7; weak D call: TRBD1 (7 bases). V lost 3 bases and J lost 0, with 9 bases in between. In germline, CDR1 is DFQATT, CDR2 SNEGSKA (reference sequence). The CDR3 runs to 13 residues. CDR3 amino acids: CSASQGGSYEQYF. The CDR3 nucleotides are TGCAGTGCTAGTCAGGGGGGCTCCTACGAGCAGTACTTC.

This clonotype was observed at least ten times. The CDR3 bases are TGTGCTAGTGGTTTGGTAGCCTTTACAGATACGCAGTATTTT. Encoded protein: CASGLVAFTDTQYF. The chain couples TRBV12-5 to TRBJ2-3; D remains ambiguous. Germline CDR1 LGHNT, CDR2 FRNRAP. CDR3 length: 14 residues. V dropped 0 bases and J dropped 3 bases, with 7 bases sitting between them.

This clonotype was observed many times. This chain connects TRBV7-9 to TRBJ1-1; D is uncertain. CDR1 is SEHNR, CDR2 FQNEAQ, per germline (reference sequence). V was cut by 1 base and J by 2 bases, with 8 bases left in between. The CDR3 is 14 amino acids. This CDR3 reads CASSLVQSNTEAFF. The CDR3 DNA reads as TGTGCCAGCAGCTTAGTACAGAGCAACACTGAAGCTTTCTTT.

In its sample, this clonotype was seen many times. The gene calls are TRBV11-2 and TRBJ2-1, with D perhaps assigned TRBD1 or TRBD2 (8 bases each). This CDR3 is 17 amino acids long. V lost 5 bases to trimming and J lost 5 bases, with 22 bases between them. Germline V gives CDR1 SGHAT, CDR2 FQNNGV. The CDR3 coding sequence is TGTGCCAGCAGCCGGGGGGGTGGACAGGGAAAGAACAATGAGCAGTTCTTC. It translates to CASSRGGGQGKNNEQFF.

This clonotype has a count of ten or more. The chain couples TRBV12-3 or TRBV12-4 to TRBJ1-2; D is possibly TRBD1 (5 bases). V lost 0 bases and J 6 bases, leaving 11 bases between the germline ends. This CDR3 contains 14 residues. The CDR3 nucleotides read TGTGCCAGCAGTTTAGCGCGGGCAGGGAATGGCTACACCTTC. Protein product: CASSLARAGNGYTF.

This clonotype was observed at least ten times. The V call is TRBV2, the J call TRBJ2-1; 10 bases agree with TRBD2. CDR3 size: 15 residues. The germline gives CDR1 SNHLY, CDR2 FYNNEI. V gave up 1 base and J gave up 4 bases; unmatched junction bases: 1. The CDR3 region is CASSEGTSGYNEQFF. The CDR3 DNA reads as TGTGCCAGCAGTGAAGGGACTAGCGGATACAATGAGCAGTTCTTC.

This chain connects TRBV14 to TRBJ2-3; D gene uncertain. The CDR3 runs to 13 residues. The V end was cut by 0 bases, the J end by 4 bases, with 5 bases between. Germline V gene lookup returns CDR1 SGHDN and CDR2 FVKESK. As DNA, the CDR3 is TGTGCCAGCAGCCAAGAGGTCTCAGATACGCAGTATTTT. It codes for CASSQEVSDTQYF.

This clonotype is a singleton in its sample. Germline is not matched at one junction end, which may reflect a read error. This chain links TRBV7-3 with TRBJ2-3; unclear D gene. The CDR3 consists of 13 residues. CDR1 is SGHTA and CDR2 is FQGTGA in the germline V gene. The CDR3: CASSYISTDMQYF. The CDR3 DNA follows: TGTGCGAGCAGCTACATTAGCACAGATATGCAGTATTTT.

This clonotype was seen a single time. A read error may be the cause here, since a much bigger clone is one base away. The chain combines TRBV11-2 with TRBJ2-7; D gene ambiguous. CDR3 length equals 14 residues. V was clipped by 5 bases and J by 2 bases, with 13 bases between them. The germline V gene encodes CDR1 SGHAT and CDR2 FQNNGV. As DNA, the CDR3 is TGTGCCAGCAGCCCCCTGCAGTTGCCCTACGAGCAGTACTTC. It is translated as CASSPLQLPYEQYF.

This clonotype was counted many times. The CDR3 region is CASGLFLTSWTGGRLTYNEQFF. Here the CDR3 DNA reads TGTGCTAGTGGTTTGTTCCTAACTTCATGGACAGGGGGCCGGCTCACCTACAATGAGCAGTTCTTC. The genes are TRBV12-5 and TRBJ2-1, with TRBD1 matching 11 bases. The CDR3 runs to 22 residues. Per the germline V gene, CDR1 is LGHNT and CDR2 is FRNRAP. J lost 2 bases, V lost 2 bases, and 20 bases had no gene match.

There are many counts of this clonotype. The V call is TRBV7-9, the J call TRBJ1-2; tentative D call: TRBD1 (5 bases). The germline V and J ends were trimmed by 5 bases and 7 bases, with 20 bases remaining between them. Per germline, CDR1 SEHNR and CDR2 FQNEAQ (reference sequence). This CDR3 has 15 residues. CDR3 residues: CASSRPARDRSGYTF. The CDR3 coding sequence is TGTGCCAGCAGCCGCCCGGCCAGGGATCGGAGTGGCTACACCTTC.

This clonotype was detected many times. The chain has TRBV7-9 and TRBJ1-2, with D possibly TRBD1 on 5 matching bases. The CDR3 is 15 amino acids. Germline assignment: CDR1 SEHNR and CDR2 FQNEAQ (reference sequence). V was cut by 5 bases and J by 0 bases, with 13 bases left in between. DNA of the CDR3: TGTGCCAGCAGCCCCGGGGGTGACTCTAACTATGGCTACACCTTC. Amino acid sequence: CASSPGGDSNYGYTF. Combining the CDR3 with reference TRBV7-9 and TRBJ1-2 gives the whole variable domain DTGVSQNPRHKITKRGQNVTFRCDPISEHNRLYWYRQTLGQGPEFLTYFQNEAQLEKSRLLSDRFSAERPKGSFSTLEIQRTEQGDSAMYLCASSPGGDSNYGYTFGSGTRLTVV.

This clonotype was seen only a few times. The CDR3 region is CASRVIAGEYEQYF. CDR3 DNA: TGTGCCAGCAGAGTTATAGCGGGAGAGTACGAGCAGTACTTC. The genes are TRBV2 and TRBJ2-7; TRBD2 agrees at 9 bases. CDR3 length: 14 residues. Losses at the gene ends were 6 bases for V and 4 bases for J; bases not matched to a gene: 7. Germline CDR1 SNHLY, CDR2 FYNNEI.

V usage is TRBV6-1 and J usage is TRBJ2-7, with 8 positions matching TRBD1. The J segment lost 5 bases and the V segment lost 8 bases, leaving 5 bases of the junction unmatched. Per germline, CDR1 MNHNS and CDR2 SASEGT. This CDR3 region has 12 residues. The CDR3 reads CASSDRENEQYF. The CDR3, as DNA: TGTGCCAGCTCGGACAGGGAAAACGAGCAGTACTTC.

This clonotype was observed at least ten times. The chain links TRBV27 to TRBJ1-6; D ambiguous. The CDR3 runs to 17 residues. Germline V gives CDR1 MNHEY, CDR2 SMNVEV (reference sequence). The V end was cut by 0 bases, the J end by 1 base, with 10 bases between. This CDR3 is CASSLSRRVSYNSPLHF. The CDR3, as DNA: TGTGCCAGCAGTTTATCGCGGAGGGTATCCTATAATTCACCCCTCCACTTT.

This clonotype came up a few times. This chain joins TRBV30 and TRBJ2-1, with unresolved D. Trimming pared 1 base from V and 3 bases from J, leaving 7 bases between. Germline values: CDR1 GTSNPN, CDR2 SVGIG (reference sequence). The CDR3 consists of 13 residues. The CDR3 spells CAWSDGSYNEQFF. The CDR3 DNA is TGTGCCTGGAGTGACGGAAGCTACAATGAGCAGTTCTTC. Variable domain in full (rest from reference TRBV30 and TRBJ2-1): SQTIHQWPATLVQPVGSPLSLECTVEGTSNPNLYWYRQAAGRGLQLLFYSVGIGQISSEVPQNLSASRPQDRQFILSSKKLLLSDSGFYLCAWSDGSYNEQFFGPGTRLTVL.

This clonotype was detected a few times. The chain links TRBV5-4 to TRBJ2-7; D possibly corresponds to TRBD1 (5 bases). The CDR3 loop spans 15 amino acids. Germline CDR1 and CDR2: SGHNT and YYREEE (reference sequence). Trimming stripped 0 bases from V and 1 base from J, with 11 bases between. CDR3 loop: CASSLGGRDSYEQYF. CDR3 in DNA: TGTGCCAGCAGCTTGGGCGGCAGGGATTCCTACGAGCAGTACTTC.

This clonotype has at least ten counts. V usage is TRBV5-1 and J usage is TRBJ2-7; D is perhaps TRBD1 (6 bases). CDR3 size: 14 residues. V was clipped by 1 base and J by 3 bases, with 11 bases between them. The V gene's germline CDR1 is SGHRS and CDR2 YFSETQ. CDR3 DNA: TGCGCCAGCAGCTTGTACAGGGCCCACTACGAGCAGTACTTC. It encodes CASSLYRAHYEQYF.

This clonotype was counted many times. This chain links TRBV4-1 with TRBJ2-5; the match to TRBD2 covers 10 bases. The length of the CDR3 is 16 residues. The V gene's germline CDR1 is MGHRA and CDR2 YSYEKL. Unmatched junction bases numbered 4, after V lost 0 bases and J lost 3 bases. The DNA for the CDR3 is TGCGCCAGCAGCCAAGAGTTCCTAGCGGGGGAAGAGACCCAGTACTTC. Its protein is CASSQEFLAGEETQYF.

As regards this clonotype: Since a much larger clone is just one base distant, this may be a read error. The CDR3 does not close with the conserved phenylalanine or tryptophan, likely indicating a read error. The genes are TRBV7-4 and TRBJ2-1, with 12 bases lining up with TRBD2. The V and J ends lost 6 bases and 0 bases, in that order; junction bases with no gene match: 12. The CDR3 is made up of 19 amino acids. Germline V CDR1 and CDR2: SGHVT, SQSDAQ. In DNA, the CDR3 is TGTGCCAGCAGGGGACCCAGGACTAGCGGGGAAACCTCCTACAATGAGCAGTTCTTA. The encoded protein is CASRGPRTSGETSYNEQFL.

The rearrangement uses TRBV5-6 and TRBJ1-2, with 7 bases identical to TRBD1. Germline V gene sequence: CDR1 SGHDT, CDR2 YYEEEE. V was pared by 2 bases and J by 2 bases, with 3 bases of the junction left unmatched. This CDR3 is built from 14 residues. The CDR3 DNA sequence: TGTGCCAGCAGCTTCTACAGGGGAAACTATGGCTACACCTTC. Amino acids: CASSFYRGNYGYTF.

This clonotype was observed a handful of times. The chain is built from TRBV20-1 and TRBJ2-5; 9 bases match TRBD2. The V gene's germline CDR1 is DFQATT and CDR2 SNEGSKA (reference sequence). This CDR3 spans 16 amino acids. CDR3 protein: CRRLSRATSGQETQYF. The CDR3 DNA follows: TGCAGACGGCTATCTCGGGCGACTAGCGGACAAGAGACCCAGTACTTC.

This clonotype was detected ten times or more. The chain joins TRBV7-9 to TRBJ2-1, with 13 bases identical to TRBD2. The CDR3 sequence is 15 residues long. Losses at the gene ends were 5 bases for V and 8 bases for J; bases not matched to a gene: 6. Germline assignment: CDR1 SEHNR and CDR2 FQNEAQ (reference sequence). CDR3 amino acids: CASSLGLAGADEQFF. The CDR3 DNA reads as TGTGCCAGCAGCCTCGGACTAGCGGGAGCGGATGAGCAGTTCTTC. Looking up the rest from reference TRBV7-9 and TRBJ2-1 gives the full variable domain: DTGVSQNPRHKITKRGQNVTFRCDPISEHNRLYWYRQTLGQGPEFLTYFQNEAQLEKSRLLSDRFSAERPKGSFSTLEIQRTEQGDSAMYLCASSLGLAGADEQFFGPGTRLTVL.